The T cell receptor beta chain described here comes from a study of shared clonotypes between healthy human individuals. Regarding the study as a whole: In this cohort, only blood was sampled, and tissue repertoires likely differ. On the whole, naive subsets had larger estimated richness than memory subsets had.

Replicate PCRs for sorted subsets used roughly 200 ng DNA; this equaled about 30,000 T cell genomes. Authors' methods: Filtering of immunoSEQ junctional sequences could not match full-length read filtering. Libraries were prepared by immunoSEQ multiplex PCR; TCRdb keeps only in-frame clonotypes and omits some of them. V and J calls and clone size come straight from that table; D and trimming were deduced from the DNA. Altogether a few million clones are present, roughly nine tenths being singletons, with the ten largest covering more than 0.12%. Worth noting for this clone: As yet, its antigen is unknown.

J was trimmed by 5 bases and V by 7 bases; bases with no gene match: 11. Germline values: CDR1 SGHTA, CDR2 FQGNSA. This CDR3 has 14 residues. This clonotype was obtained from a man younger than 30 in good health. The material sequenced was naive CD4+ T cells sorted from blood. Described subset: CD45RA+ positively selected. V is TRBV7-2 and J is TRBJ2-7; TRBD1 aligns across 7 bases. DNA of the CDR3: TGTGCCAGCACCCATACGACAGGGAGCGACGAGCAGTACTTC. It encodes CASTHTTGSDEQYF.